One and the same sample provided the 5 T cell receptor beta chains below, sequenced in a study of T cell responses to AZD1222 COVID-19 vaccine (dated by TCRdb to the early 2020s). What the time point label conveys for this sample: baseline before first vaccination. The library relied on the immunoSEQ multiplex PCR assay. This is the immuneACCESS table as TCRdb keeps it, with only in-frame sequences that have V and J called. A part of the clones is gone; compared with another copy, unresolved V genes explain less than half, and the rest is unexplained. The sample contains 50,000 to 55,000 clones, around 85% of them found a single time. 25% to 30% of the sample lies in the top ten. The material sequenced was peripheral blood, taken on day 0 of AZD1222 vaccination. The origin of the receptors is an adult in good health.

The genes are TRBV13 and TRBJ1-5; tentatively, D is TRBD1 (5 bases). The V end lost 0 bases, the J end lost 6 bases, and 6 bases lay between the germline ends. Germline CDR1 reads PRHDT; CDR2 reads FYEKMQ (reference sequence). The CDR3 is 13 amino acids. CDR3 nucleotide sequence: TGTGCCAGCAGCTTAGGCAGGGCTCAGCCCCAGCATTTT. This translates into CASSLGRAQPQHF.

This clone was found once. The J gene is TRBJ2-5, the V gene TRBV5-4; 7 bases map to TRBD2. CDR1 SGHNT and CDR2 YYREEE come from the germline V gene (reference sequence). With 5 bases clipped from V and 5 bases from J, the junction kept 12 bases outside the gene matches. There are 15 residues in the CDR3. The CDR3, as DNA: TGTGCCAGCAGTTTAGCGGGCCCAGGATTGGAGACCCAGTACTTC. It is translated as CASSLAGPGLETQYF.

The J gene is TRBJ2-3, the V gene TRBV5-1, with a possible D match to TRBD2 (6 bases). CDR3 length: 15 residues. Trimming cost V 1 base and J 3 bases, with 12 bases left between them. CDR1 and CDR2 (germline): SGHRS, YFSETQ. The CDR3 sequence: CASSLNLASTDTQYF. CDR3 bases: TGCGCCAGCAGCTTGAACCTAGCGAGTACAGATACGCAGTATTTT.

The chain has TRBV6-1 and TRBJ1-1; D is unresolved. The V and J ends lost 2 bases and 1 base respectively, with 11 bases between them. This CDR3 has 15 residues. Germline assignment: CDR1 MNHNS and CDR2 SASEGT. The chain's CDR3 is CASSELGTENTEAFF. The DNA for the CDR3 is TGTGCCAGCAGTGAATTGGGCACAGAGAACACTGAAGCTTTCTTT.

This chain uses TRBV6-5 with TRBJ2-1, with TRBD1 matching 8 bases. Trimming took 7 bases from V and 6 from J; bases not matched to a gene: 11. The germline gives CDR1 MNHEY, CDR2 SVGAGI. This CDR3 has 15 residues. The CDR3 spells CASTSRTGSLNEQFF. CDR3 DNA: TGTGCCAGCACCTCCCGGACAGGGTCACTCAATGAGCAGTTCTTC.